The 26 T cell receptor beta chains below were found in one sample sequenced in a study of control samples from healthy donors and cancer patients. Clones were sequenced by immunoSEQ multiplex PCR, and TCRdb holds only the in-frame ones, with some missing. The data show about 120,000 clones, about 83% seen once. Material: blood. These receptor sequences come from a man aged 25-45 years in good health.

The V call is TRBV10-2, the J call TRBJ1-2, with 10 nucleotides matching TRBD1. The CDR3 extends over 14 amino acids. V gave up 8 bases and J gave up 8 bases; unmatched junction bases: 11. CDR1 and CDR2 (germline): WSHSY, SAAADI. CDR3 amino acids: CASFGRDRGLGYTF. Written as DNA, the CDR3 is TGCGCCAGCTTCGGCCGGGACAGGGGTTTGGGCTACACCTTC.

This clone was seen only a few times. The chain joins TRBV7-6 to TRBJ2-2, with 8 bases identical to TRBD2. J lost 3 bases, V lost 4 bases, and 4 bases had no gene match. The CDR3 is 15 amino acids. Germline-derived CDR1 and CDR2 are SGHVS and FNYEAQ. The CDR3 DNA reads TGTGCCAGCAGCTCACTCGGGGGGGACACCGGGGAGCTGTTTTTT. It encodes CASSSLGGDTGELFF.

The chain carries TRBV2 and TRBJ1-6, with 12 bases that match TRBD1. Germline CDR1 SNHLY, CDR2 FYNNEI. Trimming at V came to 5 bases and at J to 10 bases, leaving 9 bases not matched to a gene. CDR3 length equals 16 residues. CDR3 coding DNA: TGTGCCAGCAGTCCGGGACAGGGGGCAGGAGGCTCACCCCTCCACTTT. It is translated as CASSPGQGAGGSPLHF.

The V gene is TRBV10-3, the J gene TRBJ1-2, with a possible D match to TRBD1 (5 bases). Between the trimmed V and J ends, which lost 3 bases and 2 bases, there was a span of 16 bases. CDR1 is ENHRY and CDR2 is SYGVKD in the germline V gene. The CDR3 has 16 amino acids. CDR3 region: CAISDSRTRSNYGYTF. The CDR3, as DNA: TGTGCCATCAGTGATTCTAGGACACGATCCAACTATGGCTACACCTTC.

This sequence joins TRBV27 and TRBJ1-5; D remains ambiguous. The CDR3 runs to 15 residues. The V gene's germline CDR1 is MNHEY and CDR2 SMNVEV (reference sequence). V gave up 2 bases and J gave up 0 bases, with 8 bases separating them. The DNA for the CDR3 is TGTGCCAGCAGTTTAGGCACTTATAGCAATCAGCCCCAGCATTTT. Its translation is CASSLGTYSNQPQHF.

The J gene is TRBJ1-5, the V gene TRBV24-1; the D is unclear. CDR3 length equals 12 residues. Germline CDR1 is KGHDR and CDR2 is SFDVKD. The V gene lost 9 bases and the J gene lost 0 bases, with 5 bases spanning the gap. The CDR3, as DNA: TGTGCCACCTCGGATAGCAATCAGCCCCAGCATTTT. Translated, it gives CATSDSNQPQHF.

This clone was picked up one time. The J gene is TRBJ1-2, the V gene TRBV3-1 (or the pseudogene TRBV3-2); tentatively, D is TRBD1 (5 bases). CDR3 length: 14 residues. In germline, CDR1 is LGHDT, CDR2 YNNKEL (reference sequence). Deletions cut 0 bases from V and 6 bases from J, with 11 bases between. The CDR3: CASSQDFLGDGYTF. The CDR3 DNA reads as TGTGCCAGCAGCCAAGACTTCCTGGGGGATGGCTACACCTTC.

V and J are TRBV7-3 and TRBJ1-5; no definite D call. The CDR3 loop spans 13 amino acids. CDR1 SGHTA and CDR2 FQGTGA come from the germline V gene. Between the trimmed V and J ends, which lost 5 bases and 0 bases, there was a span of 5 bases. CDR3 residues: CASSPDSNQPQHF. CDR3 nucleotides: TGTGCCAGCAGCCCGGATAGCAATCAGCCCCAGCATTTT.

The chain has TRBV7-8 and TRBJ1-5; D gene unclear. Per the germline V gene, CDR1 is SGHVS and CDR2 is FQNEAQ. The CDR3 totals 14 residues. With 8 bases removed from V and 0 bases from J, the gap between germline ends came to 11 bases. In nucleotides, the CDR3 is TGTGCCAGCGAAGACGGGTATAGCAATCAGCCCCAGCATTTT. This encodes CASEDGYSNQPQHF.

The sample holds one count of this clone. The chain combines TRBV3-1 (or the pseudogene TRBV3-2) with TRBJ2-5, with D possibly being TRBD1 or TRBD2 (6 bases each). Between the trimmed V and J ends, which lost 4 bases and 5 bases, there was a span of 8 bases. CDR3 length: 12 residues. Germline V CDR1 and CDR2: LGHDT, YNNKEL (reference sequence). This CDR3 is CASSPGGETQYF. In DNA, the CDR3 is TGTGCCAGCAGCCCCGGGGGCGAGACCCAGTACTTC.

The chain joins TRBV10-3 to TRBJ1-3, with unresolved D. The germline V gene has CDR1 ENHRY and CDR2 SYGVKD. The germline V and J ends were trimmed by 10 bases and 0 bases, with 13 bases remaining between them. The CDR3 has 14 amino acids. The CDR3 sequence is CATTNTISGNTIYF. The CDR3 region has the DNA TGTGCCACCACCAATACGATCTCTGGAAACACCATATATTTT.

This clone was counted a few times. The chain is built from TRBV20-1 and TRBJ2-5; D ambiguous. The CDR3 covers 11 residues. Trimming removed 6 bases from V and 5 bases from J, with 10 bases in between. The germline gives CDR1 DFQATT, CDR2 SNEGSKA (reference sequence). DNA for the CDR3: TGCAGTGCCCAGAAGAGCGAGACCCAGTACTTC. It specifies CSAQKSETQYF.

This clone was seen just once. This sequence joins TRBV6-6 and TRBJ1-5; D call uncertain. This CDR3 contains 14 residues. Germline V gene data show CDR1 as MNHNY and CDR2 as SVGAGI (reference sequence). Trimming pared 5 bases from V and 5 bases from J, leaving 13 bases between. CDR3 sequence: CASSPGQDDQPQHF. Here the CDR3 DNA reads TGTGCCAGCAGTCCCGGGCAGGACGATCAGCCCCAGCATTTT.

The chain uses TRBV3-1 (or the pseudogene TRBV3-2) and TRBJ1-1; D is undetermined. CDR3 length: 12 residues. In germline, CDR1 is LGHDT, CDR2 YNNKEL (reference sequence). Trimming took off 5 bases at V and 2 bases at J, with 6 bases between the two ends. CDR3 in amino acids: CASSRSNTEAFF. CDR3 sequence (DNA): TGTGCCAGCAGCAGGAGTAACACTGAAGCTTTCTTT.

CDR3 residues: CASSATGANSPLHF. CDR3 sequence (DNA): TGTGCCAGCAGCGCGACAGGGGCGAATTCACCCCTCCACTTT. This chain connects TRBV9 to TRBJ1-6; the match to TRBD1 covers 8 bases. Germline V lookup: CDR1 SGDLS, CDR2 YYNGEE. CDR3 size: 14 residues. V shed 3 bases and J 7 bases; nucleotides not matched to a gene: 3.

This chain joins TRBV28 and TRBJ1-5; no definite D call. Per the germline V gene, CDR1 is MDHEN and CDR2 is SYDVKM. CDR3 length: 15 amino acids. V was clipped by 3 bases and J by 2 bases, with 11 bases between them. The CDR3 region is CASSFLGSGNQPQHF. CDR3 sequence (DNA): TGTGCCAGCAGTTTTTTGGGATCCGGCAATCAGCCCCAGCATTTT.

CDR3 coding DNA: TGCGCCAGCAGTGGGGAGGGACAGATTTATGGCTACACCTTC. It codes for CASSGEGQIYGYTF. The chain couples TRBV5-1 to TRBJ1-2, with TRBD1 matching 7 bases. In germline, CDR1 is SGHRS, CDR2 YFSETQ. With V trimmed by 5 bases and J by 5 bases, 9 bases remained unmatched. The CDR3 totals 14 residues.

This clone occurred once. V is TRBV7-9 and J is TRBJ2-5; no clear D. CDR3 length: 14 amino acids. Trimming took off 5 bases at V and 5 bases at J, with 15 bases between the two ends. Germline CDR1 is SEHNR and CDR2 is FQNEAQ (reference sequence). The CDR3 DNA reads TGTGCCAGCAGCCCGATGGTAGGGAAGGAGACCCAGTACTTC. This codes for CASSPMVGKETQYF.

The CDR3 region is CASSPVGGIGYTF. CDR3 coding DNA: TGTGCCAGCAGCCCAGTCGGGGGGATTGGCTACACCTTC. The chain recombines TRBV12-3 or TRBV12-4 with TRBJ1-2, with a possible D match to TRBD1 (5 bases). V lost 6 bases, J lost 7 bases, and 15 bases lay in between. The CDR3 sequence is 13 residues long.

The rearrangement links TRBV10-1 to TRBJ2-3, with D possibly being TRBD2 (5 bases). Germline V CDR1 and CDR2: WNHNN, SYGVQD (reference sequence). The CDR3 length is 17 residues. V dropped 3 bases and J dropped 5 bases, with 21 bases sitting between them. The CDR3 spells CASSDAGLLGSRDTQYF. CDR3 nucleotides: TGCGCCAGCAGTGATGCCGGACTCTTAGGTTCCAGAGATACGCAGTATTTT.

The chain combines TRBV3-1 (or the pseudogene TRBV3-2) with TRBJ2-7; the D is unclear. Germline V CDR1 and CDR2: LGHDT, YNNKEL (reference sequence). The CDR3 is made up of 14 amino acids. V lost 0 bases and J 0 bases, leaving 6 bases between the germline ends. CDR3: CASSQDWSSYEQYF. The CDR3, as DNA: TGTGCCAGCAGCCAAGACTGGAGCTCCTACGAGCAGTACTTC.

V is TRBV24-1 and J is TRBJ2-5; 12 bases align to TRBD2. Looked up from germline, CDR1 is KGHDR and CDR2 is SFDVKD. There are 16 residues in the CDR3. V shed 4 bases, J shed 5 bases, and the junction held 7 bases outside the gene matches. CDR3 sequence: CATSDFGLAGKETQYF. CDR3 nucleotides: TGTGCCACCAGTGACTTCGGACTAGCGGGGAAGGAGACCCAGTACTTC.

The rearrangement joins TRBV27 to TRBJ2-5; TRBD2 aligns across 9 bases. Germline V lookup: CDR1 MNHEY, CDR2 SMNVEV (reference sequence). The CDR3 contains 14 residues. V gave up 8 bases and J gave up 1 base; unmatched junction bases: 5. The CDR3 nucleotides read TGTGCCAGCGGCCGAGCGGGGGGCCAAGAGACCCAGTACTTC. It is translated as CASGRAGGQETQYF.

The rearrangement links TRBV4-1 to TRBJ1-2; unclear D gene. Germline V lookup: CDR1 MGHRA, CDR2 YSYEKL. The CDR3 is 15 residues long. V was trimmed by 2 bases and J by 7 bases, leaving 17 bases between them. The DNA of the CDR3 is TGCGCCAGCAGCCAATCCCTCGAGGTGGGAGGTGGCTACACCTTC. This gives the protein CASSQSLEVGGGYTF.

This clone occurred once. J is TRBJ2-2 and V is TRBV5-8; either TRBD1 or TRBD2 may fit D (6 bases each). This CDR3 comprises 16 residues. Germline loops: CDR1 SGHTS, CDR2 YDEGEE. Trimming took 5 bases from V and 2 from J, leaving 16 bases between them. CDR3 protein: CASRGGSLINTGELFF. CDR3 DNA: TGTGCCAGCAGAGGGGGGTCGCTCATAAACACCGGGGAGCTGTTTTTT.

The chain couples TRBV27 to TRBJ1-1, with unresolved D. V lost 8 bases and J 3 bases, leaving 10 bases between the germline ends. This CDR3 region has 12 residues. Germline lookup yields CDR1 MNHEY and CDR2 SMNVEV (reference sequence). DNA for the CDR3: TGTGCCAGCGGACCCTTATACACTGAAGCTTTCTTT. Amino acid sequence: CASGPLYTEAFF.